Below, one T cell receptor (beta chain) is given with its context. Its recognized antigen is unknown. No per-base quality is available; no much larger clone lies one base away. The sample belongs to a study of blood T cell repertoires in COVID-19 (dated by TCRdb to 2019 to 2021). Looking at the study overall: Collaborator samples came from the United States, Italy and Spain and covered acute and convalescent phases of COVID-19. The prospective study material was composed of cDNA or gDNA derived from T cells, B-cell-depleted T cells, or PBMCs. Deeply sampled blood TCRbeta repertoires from subjects exposed to, actively infected with, or recovered from COVID-19 were included in the dataset. The repertoires were made available in a free public database intended to serve as a resource for research on the immune response to SARS-CoV-2. Samples were obtained from the ongoing ImmuneRACE study (first 160 participants) and from over 1,000 subjects provided by 6 global collaborators. Nearly every sample came with metadata listing a de-identified subject ID, COVID-19 status, age in years and sex. Where available, HLA class I and class II types were taken from metadata supplied by the sample provider and were not determined by assay-based typing. What the work shows at the level of the full study, not this receptor alone: How much clinical and demographic metadata was included differed by source and by participant, and the metadata was provided uncurated.

Another Seattle source contributed samples from volunteer blood donors who had recovered from COVID-19. Each collaborating institution followed its own protocols to collect whole blood in K2EDTA tubes. For TCRbeta analysis, collaborator samples were shipped as frozen whole blood, as isolated PBMCs, or as DNA extracted from either sample type. V is cut back by 4 bases and J by 8 bases, with 8 bases in the junction unmatched. From its cysteine to its phenylalanine, the CDR3 spans 15 amino acids. The DNA shown is the 45-base CDR3, in frame from base 1. CDR1 and CDR2 (MNHEY, SMNVEV) derive from the germline V gene (reference sequence). TCRbeta CDR3 regions were amplified from genomic DNA using the immunoSEQ Assay, a bias-controlled multiplex PCR. The study's processing was this. The number of nucleated cells in each sample was estimated from the amplification of reference gene primers within the assay. To quantify the absolute abundance of each unique TCRbeta CDR3 rearrangement, sequence reads were collapsed and filtered. For each sample, productive Simpson clonality was calculated as the square root of Simpson's diversity index over productive rearrangements. TCRdb holds this immuneACCESS table with in-frame rearrangements only. Some clones are missing; in checked studies, unresolved V genes explain under half, and the rest has no known cause. The V and J calls and clone size come from that table; D and trimming were worked out from the DNA. The sample data list over 150,000 clones, and 89% of these were observed just once. Clones ranked in the top ten supply roughly 2% of the sample.

Sequenced material: peripheral blood. The rearrangement joined TRBV27 to TRBJ2-1; a stretch of 10 junction bases matches TRBD2. The clonotype was recovered from a man younger than 35 who had recovered from COVID-19. The CDR3 sequence is CASSSPSGRSHEQFF. The nucleotide sequence is given as TGTGCCAGCAGTTCCCCTAGCGGGAGAAGCCATGAGCAGTTCTTC.